This TCR beta chain was recovered during a study of immune reconstitution after stem cell transplant in scleroderma (dated 2017 in TCRdb). Libraries were prepared through RT-PCR. Sequencing used an Illumina MiSeq. TCRdb's own reprocessing of the public reads used fastp at Q25 and MiXCR and kept productive beta chains. Duplicate CDR3 protein sequences are folded into a single record with the most common DNA and genes. The sample contains about 4,000 distinct CDR3 sequences, around 5.4% of them found a single time. Roughly 15% of the sample belongs to the ten largest clones. The germline V gene (reference sequence) yields LNHDA for CDR1 and SQIVND for CDR2. CDR3 length: 16 amino acids, cysteine to phenylalanine. The sequence is cut down to CDR3 DNA, 48 bases in frame from base 1. In the case of this clonotype: What this receptor recognizes is not known. A much larger clonotype is one base distant, so this may be a read error.

The rearranged chain carries TRBV19 and TRBJ1-1; the junction holds 8 bases that match TRBD1. This clonotype was sampled from a female donor with systemic sclerosis. Sample acquisition took place before or after autologous hematopoietic stem cell transplantation (not recorded which). The DNA is as follows: TGTGCCAGTAGCGGACAGGGTGCGGTCGGGAACACTGGAGCTTTCTTT. It codes for CASSGQGAVGNTGAFF.